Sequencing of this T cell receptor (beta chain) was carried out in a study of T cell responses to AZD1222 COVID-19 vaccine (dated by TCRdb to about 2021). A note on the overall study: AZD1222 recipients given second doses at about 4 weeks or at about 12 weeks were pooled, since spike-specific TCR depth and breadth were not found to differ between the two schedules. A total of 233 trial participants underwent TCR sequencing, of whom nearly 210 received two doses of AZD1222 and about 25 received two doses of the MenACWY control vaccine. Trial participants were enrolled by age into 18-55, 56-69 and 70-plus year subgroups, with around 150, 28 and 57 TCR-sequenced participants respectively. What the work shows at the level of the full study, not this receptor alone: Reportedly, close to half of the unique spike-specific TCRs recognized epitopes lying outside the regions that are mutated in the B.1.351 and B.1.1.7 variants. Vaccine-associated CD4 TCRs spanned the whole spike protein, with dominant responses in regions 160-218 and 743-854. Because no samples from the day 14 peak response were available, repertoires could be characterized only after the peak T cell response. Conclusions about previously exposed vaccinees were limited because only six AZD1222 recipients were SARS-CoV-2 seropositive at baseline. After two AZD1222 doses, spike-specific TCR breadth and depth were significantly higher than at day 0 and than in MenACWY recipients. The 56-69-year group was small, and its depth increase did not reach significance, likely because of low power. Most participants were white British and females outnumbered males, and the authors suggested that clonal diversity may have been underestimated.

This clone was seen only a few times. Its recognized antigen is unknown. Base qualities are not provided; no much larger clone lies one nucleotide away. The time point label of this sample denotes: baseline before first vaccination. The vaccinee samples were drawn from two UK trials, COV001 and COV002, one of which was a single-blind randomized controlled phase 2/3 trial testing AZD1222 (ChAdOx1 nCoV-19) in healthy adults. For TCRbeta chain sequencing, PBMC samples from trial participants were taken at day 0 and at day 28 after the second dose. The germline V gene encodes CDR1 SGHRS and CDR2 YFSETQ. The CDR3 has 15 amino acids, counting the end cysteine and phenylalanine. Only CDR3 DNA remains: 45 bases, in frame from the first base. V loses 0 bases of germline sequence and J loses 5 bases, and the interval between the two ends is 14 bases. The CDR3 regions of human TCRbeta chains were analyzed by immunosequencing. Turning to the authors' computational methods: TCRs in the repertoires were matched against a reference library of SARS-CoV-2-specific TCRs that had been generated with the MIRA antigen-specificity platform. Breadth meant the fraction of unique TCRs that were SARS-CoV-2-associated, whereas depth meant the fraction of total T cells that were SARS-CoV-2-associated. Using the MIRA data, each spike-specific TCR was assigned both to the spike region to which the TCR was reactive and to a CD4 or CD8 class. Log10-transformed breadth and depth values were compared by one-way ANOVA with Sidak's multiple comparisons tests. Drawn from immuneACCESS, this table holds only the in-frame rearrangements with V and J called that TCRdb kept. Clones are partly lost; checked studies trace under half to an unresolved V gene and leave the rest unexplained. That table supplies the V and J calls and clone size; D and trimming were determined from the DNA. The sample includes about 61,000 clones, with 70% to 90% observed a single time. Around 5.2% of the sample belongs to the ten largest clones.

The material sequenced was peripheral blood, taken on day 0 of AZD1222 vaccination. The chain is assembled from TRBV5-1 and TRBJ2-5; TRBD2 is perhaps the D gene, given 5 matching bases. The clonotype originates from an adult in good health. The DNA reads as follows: TGCGCCAGCAGCTTGGCGGCGGCTGGGGAGGAGACCCAGTACTTC. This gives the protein CASSLAAAGEETQYF.